The clone carrying this TCR beta chain has at least ten counts. The sample comes from a study of identical twins. Germline CDR1 and CDR2: SEHNR and FQNEAQ (reference sequence). CDR3 length equals 13 residues. MiXCR was run by TCRdb on the 5' RACE reads, yielding one entry per CDR3 protein. The sample lists a few hundred thousand distinct CDR3 sequences; around 9.7% were seen once. These data also featured in a second study, about yellow fever vaccine responses in identical twins.

The specimen was CD8+ T cells sorted from blood. V usage is TRBV7-9 and J usage is TRBJ2-7; possible D gene TRBD2, 6 bases. The TCR comes from a woman aged 18-29 years in good health. The CDR3 DNA is TGTGCAGCCAGGCGGGGTGGCTCCTACGAGCAGTACTTC. Translating it yields CAARRGGSYEQYF. Variable domain in full (rest from reference TRBV7-9 and TRBJ2-7): DTGVSQNPRHKITKRGQNVTFRCDPISEHNRLYWYRQTLGQGPEFLTYFQNEAQLEKSRLLSDRFSAERPKGSFSTLEIQRTEQGDSAMYLCAARRGGSYEQYFGPGTRLTVT.